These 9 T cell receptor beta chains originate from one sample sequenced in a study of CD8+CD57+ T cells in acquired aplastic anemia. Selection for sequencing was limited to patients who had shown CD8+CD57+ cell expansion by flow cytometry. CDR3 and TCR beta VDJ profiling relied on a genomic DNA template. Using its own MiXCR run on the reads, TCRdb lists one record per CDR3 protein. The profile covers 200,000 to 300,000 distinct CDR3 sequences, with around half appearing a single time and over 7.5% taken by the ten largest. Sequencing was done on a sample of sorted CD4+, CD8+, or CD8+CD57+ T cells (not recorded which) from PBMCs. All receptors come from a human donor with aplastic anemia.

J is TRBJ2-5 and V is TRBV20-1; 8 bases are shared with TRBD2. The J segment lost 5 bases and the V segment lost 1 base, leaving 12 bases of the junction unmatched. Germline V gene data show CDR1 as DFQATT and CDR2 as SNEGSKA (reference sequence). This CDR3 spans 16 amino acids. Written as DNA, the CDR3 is TGCAGTGCTAGAGTGGCGGGACTAGACTACAATGAGACCCAGTACTTC. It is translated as CSARVAGLDYNETQYF.

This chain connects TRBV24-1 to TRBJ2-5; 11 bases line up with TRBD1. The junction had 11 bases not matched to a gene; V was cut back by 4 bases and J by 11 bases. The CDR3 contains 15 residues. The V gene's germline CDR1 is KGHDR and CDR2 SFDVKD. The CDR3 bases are TGTGCCACCAGTGACCTAGCGGGGACAGGGGGTGAGCAGTACTTC. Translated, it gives CATSDLAGTGGEQYF.

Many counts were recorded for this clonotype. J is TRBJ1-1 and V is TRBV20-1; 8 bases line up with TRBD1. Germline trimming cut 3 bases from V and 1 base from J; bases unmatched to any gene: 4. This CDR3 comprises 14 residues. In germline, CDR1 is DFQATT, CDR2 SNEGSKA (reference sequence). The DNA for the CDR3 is TGCAGTGCTAGCCGACAGGGGAGGAACACTGAAGCTTTCTTT. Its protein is CSASRQGRNTEAFF.

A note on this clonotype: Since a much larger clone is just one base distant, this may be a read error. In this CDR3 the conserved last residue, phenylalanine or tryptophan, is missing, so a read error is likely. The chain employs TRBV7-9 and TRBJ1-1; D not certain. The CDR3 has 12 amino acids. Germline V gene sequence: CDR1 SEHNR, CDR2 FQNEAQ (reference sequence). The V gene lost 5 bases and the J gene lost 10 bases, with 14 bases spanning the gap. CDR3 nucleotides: TGTGCCAGCAGCGGAAACATATCAGGAGCTTTCTCT. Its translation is CASSGNISGAFS.

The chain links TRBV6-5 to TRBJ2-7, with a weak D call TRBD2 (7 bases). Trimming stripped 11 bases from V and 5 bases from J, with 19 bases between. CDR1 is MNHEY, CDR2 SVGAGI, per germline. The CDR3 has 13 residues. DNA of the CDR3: TGTGCCTCCGGAAGGGGGGGGCATGACGAGCAGTACTTC. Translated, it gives CASGRGGHDEQYF.

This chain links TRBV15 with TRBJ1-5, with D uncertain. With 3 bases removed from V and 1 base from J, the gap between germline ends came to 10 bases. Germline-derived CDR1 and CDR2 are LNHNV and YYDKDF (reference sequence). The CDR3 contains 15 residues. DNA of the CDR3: TGTGCCACCAGCAGCTTAGGAGGCAGCAATCAGCCCCAGCATTTT. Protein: CATSSLGGSNQPQHF.

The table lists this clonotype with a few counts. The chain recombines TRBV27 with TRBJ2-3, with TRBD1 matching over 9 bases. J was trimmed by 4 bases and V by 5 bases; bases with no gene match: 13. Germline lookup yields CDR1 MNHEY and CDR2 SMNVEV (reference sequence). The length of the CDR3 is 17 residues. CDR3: CASSLPGGYRGPDTQYF. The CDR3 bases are TGTGCCAGCAGTCTACCAGGGGGGTACAGGGGGCCAGATACGCAGTATTTT.

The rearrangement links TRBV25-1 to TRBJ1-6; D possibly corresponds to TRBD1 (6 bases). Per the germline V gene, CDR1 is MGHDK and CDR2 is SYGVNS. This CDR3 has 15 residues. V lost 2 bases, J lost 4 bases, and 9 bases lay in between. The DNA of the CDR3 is TGTGCCAGCAGTGAAAGTACAGGGTATAATTCACCCCTCCACTTT. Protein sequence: CASSESTGYNSPLHF.

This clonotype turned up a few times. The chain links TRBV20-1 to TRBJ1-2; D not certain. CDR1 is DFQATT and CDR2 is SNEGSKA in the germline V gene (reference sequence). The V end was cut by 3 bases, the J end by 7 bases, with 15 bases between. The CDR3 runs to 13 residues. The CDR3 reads CSASPIREGGYTF. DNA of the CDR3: TGCAGTGCTAGCCCTATACGGGAGGGTGGCTACACCTTC.